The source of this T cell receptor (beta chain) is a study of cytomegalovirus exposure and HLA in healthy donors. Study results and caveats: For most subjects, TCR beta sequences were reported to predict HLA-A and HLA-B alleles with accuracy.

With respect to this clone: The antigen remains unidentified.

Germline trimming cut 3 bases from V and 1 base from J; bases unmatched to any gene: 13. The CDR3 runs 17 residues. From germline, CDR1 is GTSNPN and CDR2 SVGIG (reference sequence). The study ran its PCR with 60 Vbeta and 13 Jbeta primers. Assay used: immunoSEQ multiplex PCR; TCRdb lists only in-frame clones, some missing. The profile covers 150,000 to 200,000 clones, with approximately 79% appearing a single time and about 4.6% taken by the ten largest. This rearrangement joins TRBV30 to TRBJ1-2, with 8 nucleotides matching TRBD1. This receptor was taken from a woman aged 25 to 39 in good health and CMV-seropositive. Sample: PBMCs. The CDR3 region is CAWSDQGQGKINYGYTF. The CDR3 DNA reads TGTGCCTGGAGCGATCAAGGACAGGGTAAAATTAACTATGGCTACACCTTC.